The clone carrying this T cell receptor (beta chain) was observed a handful of times. These data belong to a study of T-cell memory formation after mild COVID-19. CDR1 is SGHTA and CDR2 is FQGNSA in the germline V gene. J gave up 7 bases and V 3 bases, and 9 bases lay outside the gene matches. This CDR3 has 15 residues. TCRdb reanalysed the 5' RACE reads using MiXCR and keeps one entry per CDR3 protein. The table includes around 390,000 distinct CDR3 sequences, around a sixth detected once. This chain uses TRBV7-2 with TRBJ2-7, with 10 bases matching TRBD1. The sequence was collected from a man aged 18 to 35 who had mild COVID-19 (a few samples of this study predate the infection). Cell type and time point are not known. Specimen: PBMCs or a T cell subset sorted from them (not recorded which). The DNA of the CDR3 is TGTGCCAGCAGCTTTTGGTCGGGACAGGGGCAAGAGCAGTACTTC. It is translated as CASSFWSGQGQEQYF.